This entry is about one TCR beta chain. Sample-barcoded 5' priming and a J-beta primer mix drove a second PCR of about 6 to 12 cycles. There were at least 2.5 million CDR3-containing paired-end reads obtained from each sample. TCRdb fed the 5' RACE reads into MiXCR, producing one record per CDR3 protein. The repertoire has fewer than 2 million distinct CDR3 sequences, about 39% of them found once; the top ten carry 20% to 25%. The data belong to a study of blood T cells in healthy people across ages. V trimming: 8 bases; J trimming: 6 bases; junction bases outside the gene matches: 5. This CDR3 is built from 13 residues.

The chain employs TRBV12-3 or TRBV12-4 and TRBJ1-5, with 9 positions matching TRBD1. This TCR came from a human donor in good health. The specimen was blood. The CDR3 spells CASPGQGSQPQHF. In DNA form, the CDR3 reads TGTGCCAGCCCGGGACAGGGTAGTCAGCCCCAGCATTTT.